The 23 T cell receptor beta chains below all came from one sample that was sequenced in a study of cytomegalovirus exposure and HLA in healthy donors. PCR was performed using 60 Vbeta and 13 Jbeta primers. The method was immunoSEQ multiplex PCR; TCRdb's version includes in-frame clones alone and lacks a portion of them. The sample yields around 130,000 clones, of which the top ten take up roughly 1.6%. Sequencing input: PBMCs. These receptors all stem from a middle-aged woman in good health and CMV-seronegative.

The chain recombines TRBV7-2 with TRBJ2-2; 9 bases are a match to TRBD1. V trimming: 0 bases; J trimming: 6 bases; junction bases outside the gene matches: 11. Germline V lookup: CDR1 SGHTA, CDR2 FQGNSA. The CDR3 consists of 18 residues. CDR3 DNA: TGTGCCAGCAGCTTAGCGCCTTACAGGGGGCGATCTCCCGGGGAGCTGTTTTTT. Its translation: CASSLAPYRGRSPGELFF.

The CDR3 is CASSYIQGSTEAFF. CDR3 nucleotides: TGTGCCAGCAGTTACATCCAGGGTTCCACTGAAGCTTTCTTT. This chain joins TRBV6-6 and TRBJ1-1; D may be TRBD1 (5 bases). Trimming shortened V by 2 bases and J by 4 bases, and 11 bases separated the two germline ends. Germline CDR1 reads MNHNY; CDR2 reads SVGAGI (reference sequence). The CDR3 is 14 amino acids.

The chain joins TRBV28 to TRBJ1-1; D remains unclear. The CDR3 contains 15 residues. V lost 6 bases and J lost 0, with 14 bases in between. The germline V gene encodes CDR1 MDHEN and CDR2 SYDVKM. CDR3 residues: CASSQLRGMNTEAFF. CDR3 bases: TGTGCCAGCAGCCAATTGCGAGGCATGAACACTGAAGCTTTCTTT.

The chain joins TRBV19 to TRBJ2-1, with TRBD1 matching over 11 bases. Germline V gene sequence: CDR1 LNHDA, CDR2 SQIVND (reference sequence). The CDR3 has 15 residues. The J segment lost 6 bases and the V segment lost 7 bases, leaving 8 bases of the junction unmatched. The CDR3 nucleotides read TGTGCCAGTAACTTGGACAGGGGGCTCGGCAATGAGCAGTTCTTC. It translates to CASNLDRGLGNEQFF.

The chain combines TRBV5-6 with TRBJ1-5; TRBD1 matches at 9 bases. Losses at the gene ends were 2 bases for V and 7 bases for J; bases not matched to a gene: 7. This CDR3 spans 15 amino acids. The germline gives CDR1 SGHDT, CDR2 YYEEEE. DNA of the CDR3: TGTGCCAGCAGCTTACAGGGGGCGGTAGGGCAGCCCCAGCATTTT. It encodes CASSLQGAVGQPQHF.

The chain links TRBV7-8 to TRBJ1-1; the D gene is possibly TRBD1 (5 bases). Germline CDR1 and CDR2: SGHVS and FQNEAQ. The CDR3 consists of 16 residues. V was shortened by 3 bases and J by 4 bases, with 18 bases between the two germline ends. The CDR3, as DNA: TGTGCCAGCAGCTTGTCCCGGACAAGTAGAGTCACTGAAGCTTTCTTT. Translated: CASSLSRTSRVTEAFF. Full variable domain (remainder filled in from reference TRBV7-8 and TRBJ1-1): GAGVSQSPRYKVAKRGQDVALRCDPISGHVSLFWYQQALGQGPEFLTYFQNEAQLDKSGLPSDRFFAERPEGSVSTLKIQRTQQEDSAVYLCASSLSRTSRVTEAFFGQGTRLTVV.

The rearrangement joins TRBV9 to TRBJ2-7; D perhaps matches TRBD1 (6 bases). The CDR3 is 15 residues long. Germline V CDR1 and CDR2: SGDLS, YYNGEE. Trimming took off 3 bases at V and 3 bases at J, with 16 bases between the two ends. The CDR3 sequence: CASSGIIGQLYEQYV. CDR3 coding DNA: TGTGCCAGCAGCGGAATCATTGGACAGCTCTACGAGCAGTACGTC.

The chain is built from TRBV5-1 and TRBJ1-4, with 9 bases aligning to TRBD1. Trimming at V came to 4 bases and at J to 3 bases, leaving 4 bases not matched to a gene. CDR3 length: 15 residues. From germline, CDR1 is SGHRS and CDR2 YFSETQ. The CDR3 DNA sequence: TGCGCCAGCAGCATAGGGACAGGGCCTAATGAAAAACTGTTTTTT. This translates into CASSIGTGPNEKLFF.

The V call is TRBV7-2, the J call TRBJ2-2; 15 bases map to TRBD2. Germline V lookup: CDR1 SGHTA, CDR2 FQGNSA. The CDR3 sequence is 16 residues long. The junction had 6 bases not matched to a gene; V was cut back by 5 bases and J by 8 bases. CDR3 amino acids: CASSLGTSGGLGELFF. The CDR3 region has the DNA TGTGCCAGCAGCCTGGGGACTAGCGGGGGGCTGGGGGAGCTGTTTTTT.

V and J are TRBV10-3 and TRBJ2-1; 7 nucleotides match TRBD1. There are 14 residues in the CDR3. J gave up 4 bases and V 0 bases, and 0 bases lay outside the gene matches. Germline lookup yields CDR1 ENHRY and CDR2 SYGVKD. The CDR3 loop is CAISESGQYNEQFF. CDR3 DNA sequence: TGTGCCATCAGTGAGTCGGGACAGTACAATGAGCAGTTCTTC.

The J gene is TRBJ1-1, the V gene TRBV18; 8 nucleotides agree with TRBD1. Germline-derived CDR1 and CDR2 are KGHSH and LQKENI. The CDR3 is 13 amino acids. Trimming took 7 bases from V and 3 from J; bases not matched to a gene: 4. The CDR3 nucleotides read TGTGCCAGCTTCCTGGACAGGGACACTGAAGCTTTCTTT. Protein sequence: CASFLDRDTEAFF.

The chain recombines TRBV5-1 with TRBJ2-1; 9 bases fit TRBD1. CDR1 is SGHRS and CDR2 is YFSETQ in the germline V gene. Losses at the gene ends were 2 bases for V and 7 bases for J; bases not matched to a gene: 10. The CDR3 has 16 residues. The CDR3 spells CASSFHDRGFGNEQFF. CDR3 nucleotide sequence: TGCGCCAGCAGCTTTCATGACAGGGGGTTTGGGAATGAGCAGTTCTTC.

The V and J genes are TRBV28 and TRBJ2-7, with a tentative D call TRBD1 (6 bases). V was trimmed by 4 bases and J by 6 bases, leaving 16 bases between them. Germline assignment: CDR1 MDHEN and CDR2 SYDVKM. The CDR3 runs to 14 residues. The CDR3 nucleotides are TGTGCCAGCAGTTACCAGGGGCCCTCTCTCGAGCAGTACTTC. Its protein product is CASSYQGPSLEQYF. Complete variable domain (other parts from reference TRBV28 and TRBJ2-7): DVKVTQSSRYLVKRTGEKVFLECVQDMDHENMFWYRQDPGLGLRLIYFSYDVKMKEKGDIPEGYSVSREKKERFSLILESASTNQTSMYLCASSYQGPSLEQYFGPGTRLTVT.

V usage is TRBV4-2 and J usage is TRBJ2-6; D perhaps matches TRBD1 (5 bases). The germline V and J ends were trimmed by 0 bases and 0 bases, with 15 bases remaining between them. The CDR3 covers 19 residues. The germline V gene encodes CDR1 LGHNA and CDR2 YNFKEQ. The CDR3 bases are TGTGCCAGCAGCCAAGAAGGGTTGACAGCGACCTCTGGGGCCAACGTCCTGACTTTC. Translated: CASSQEGLTATSGANVLTF.

V usage is TRBV11-2 and J usage is TRBJ2-7, with D perhaps matching TRBD1 (6 bases). Germline-derived CDR1 and CDR2 are SGHAT and FQNNGV. The V gene lost 3 bases and the J gene lost 5 bases, with 11 bases spanning the gap. The CDR3 has 13 residues. The CDR3 is CASSFARGNEQYF. CDR3 bases: TGTGCCAGCAGCTTCGCCAGGGGAAACGAGCAGTACTTC.

This chain joins TRBV5-6 and TRBJ1-5; perhaps TRBD1 as D (6 bases). The length of the CDR3 is 15 residues. V shed 2 bases and J shed 3 bases, with 12 bases lying between them. Germline assignment: CDR1 SGHDT and CDR2 YYEEEE. In nucleotides, the CDR3 is TGTGCCAGCAGCTTTGGGGGCCACACCAATCAGCCCCAGCATTTT. Protein: CASSFGGHTNQPQHF.

The CDR3 loop is CASSLWTLGGYTF. As DNA, the CDR3 is TGCGCCAGCAGCTTATGGACTTTAGGGGGCTACACCTTC. V usage is TRBV5-1 and J usage is TRBJ1-2; D call uncertain. The CDR3 loop spans 13 amino acids. Deletions cut 2 bases from V and 8 bases from J, with 13 bases between. Per the germline V gene, CDR1 is SGHRS and CDR2 is YFSETQ. The full variable domain, rest sourced from reference TRBV5-1 and TRBJ1-2, is KAGVTQTPRYLIKTRGQQVTLSCSPISGHRSVSWYQQTPGQGLQFLFEYFSETQRNKGNFPGRFSGRQFSNSRSEMNVSTLELGDSALYLCASSLWTLGGYTFGSGTRLTVV.

This chain uses TRBV28 with TRBJ2-2; 7 bases agree with TRBD1. The CDR3 is 14 residues long. Germline V gene lookup returns CDR1 MDHEN and CDR2 SYDVKM. Unmatched junction bases numbered 4, after V lost 5 bases and J lost 4 bases. The CDR3 loop reads CASSLQGFTGELFF. CDR3 nucleotide sequence: TGTGCCAGCAGTCTACAGGGGTTCACCGGGGAGCTGTTTTTT.

The rearrangement uses TRBV19 and TRBJ2-7; 7 positions match TRBD1. Trimming at V came to 1 base and at J to 3 bases, leaving 9 bases not matched to a gene. The germline gives CDR1 LNHDA, CDR2 SQIVND (reference sequence). The CDR3 contains 16 residues. The CDR3 DNA follows: TGTGCCAGTAGTATAGGGGGACAGCCTTCAGTCTACGAGCAGTACTTC. This sequence encodes CASSIGGQPSVYEQYF.

The J gene is TRBJ2-2, the V gene TRBV9, with 7 bases fitting TRBD1. V trimming: 2 bases; J trimming: 1 base; junction bases outside the gene matches: 8. The V gene's germline CDR1 is SGDLS and CDR2 YYNGEE. CDR3 size: 17 residues. As DNA, the CDR3 is TGTGCCAGCAGCGTCCCCCAGGGGGTGGGGAACACCGGGGAGCTGTTTTTT. Translating it yields CASSVPQGVGNTGELFF.

This rearrangement joins TRBV18 to TRBJ2-3; D might be TRBD1 (5 bases). The ends were cut back, 0 bases at V and 3 bases at J, with 10 bases in the middle. Germline CDR1 is KGHSH and CDR2 is LQKENI. The CDR3 runs 15 residues. The CDR3 DNA is TGTGCCAGCTCACCACCGGGCAGGGTGACAGATACGCAGTATTTT. As protein: CASSPPGRVTDTQYF.

The chain carries TRBV10-3 and TRBJ1-1; D is unclear. Germline V gene lookup returns CDR1 ENHRY and CDR2 SYGVKD. Trimming cost V 8 bases and J 4 bases, with 14 bases left between them. The CDR3 has 13 residues. CDR3 protein: CAIHPAGSTEAFF. The CDR3 DNA reads as TGTGCCATCCATCCGGCGGGCAGCACTGAAGCTTTCTTT.

The gene calls are TRBV15 and TRBJ2-5; TRBD1 agrees at 7 bases. Germline V gene sequence: CDR1 LNHNV, CDR2 YYDKDF (reference sequence). V dropped 0 bases and J dropped 5; count of bases not matched to a gene: 6. CDR3 length equals 15 residues. The CDR3 nucleotides are TGTGCCACCAGCAGAGATAACAGGGGTGGGGAGACCCAGTACTTC. This gives the protein CATSRDNRGGETQYF.